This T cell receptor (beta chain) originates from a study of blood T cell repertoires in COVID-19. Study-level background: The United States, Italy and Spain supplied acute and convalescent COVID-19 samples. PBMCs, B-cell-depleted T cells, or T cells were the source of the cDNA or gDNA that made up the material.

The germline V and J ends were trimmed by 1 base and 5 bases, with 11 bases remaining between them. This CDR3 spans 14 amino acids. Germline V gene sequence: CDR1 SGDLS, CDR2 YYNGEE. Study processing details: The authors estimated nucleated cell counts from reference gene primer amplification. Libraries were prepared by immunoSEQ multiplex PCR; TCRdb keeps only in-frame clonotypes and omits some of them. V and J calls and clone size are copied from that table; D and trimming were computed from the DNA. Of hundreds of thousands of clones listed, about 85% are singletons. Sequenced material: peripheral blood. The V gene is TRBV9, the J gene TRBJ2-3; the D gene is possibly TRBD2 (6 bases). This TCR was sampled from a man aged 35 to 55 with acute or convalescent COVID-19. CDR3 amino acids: CASSVRGEVDTQYF. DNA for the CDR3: TGTGCCAGCAGCGTAAGAGGGGAGGTAGATACGCAGTATTTT.